Below are 5 T cell receptor beta chains sequenced from a single sample in a study of T cells in Graves' hyperthyroidism and ophthalmopathy. Amplification yielded TCR beta CDR3 regions, with RNA transcripts as the source. First-round RT-PCR targeting the TCR CDR3 was performed with the HTBI primer set. In TCRdb, the multiplex PCR reads were re-called with MiXCR into one record per CDR3 protein. The data show approximately 530,000 distinct CDR3 sequences, about 20% seen once. The sequencing input was blood. The receptors were gathered from a middle-aged man with Graves' ophthalmopathy.

This clonotype was detected only a few times. This rearrangement joins TRBV10-3 to TRBJ2-3; D is unresolved. Between the trimmed V and J ends, which lost 2 bases and 6 bases, there was a span of 6 bases. Germline assignment: CDR1 ENHRY and CDR2 SYGVKD. This CDR3 contains 12 residues. This CDR3 reads CAISEPNDTQYF. In nucleotides, the CDR3 is TGTGCCATCAGTGAGCCTAATGATACGCAGTATTTT.

Many counts were recorded for this clonotype. The chain is built from TRBV3-1 and TRBJ1-2, with D uncertain. V shed 0 bases and J shed 7 bases, with 12 bases lying between them. The CDR3 sequence is 14 residues long. CDR1 LGHDT and CDR2 YNNKEL come from the germline V gene (reference sequence). The CDR3 DNA sequence: TGTGCCAGCAGCCAAGATCAAGTGACGGGTGGCTACACCTTC. Its protein is CASSQDQVTGGYTF.

There are many counts of this clonotype. The chain couples TRBV2 to TRBJ1-6, with D maybe TRBD1 (5 bases). The CDR3 contains 13 residues. Per the germline V gene, CDR1 is SNHLY and CDR2 is FYNNEI. Deletions cut 7 bases from V and 8 bases from J, with 12 bases between. In nucleotides, the CDR3 is TGTGCCAGCAACGGACACCCCCATTCACCCCTCCACTTT. Amino acids: CASNGHPHSPLHF.

This clonotype was counted only a few times. The chain joins TRBV2 to TRBJ1-4; 9 nucleotides align to TRBD1. The CDR3 loop spans 15 amino acids. V lost 1 base to trimming and J lost 8 bases; unmatched junction nucleotides: 5. The V gene's germline CDR1 is SNHLY and CDR2 FYNNEI. CDR3 sequence (DNA): TGTGCCAGCAGTGAAGGGACAGGGGTGGGAGAAAAACTGTTTTTT. Protein: CASSEGTGVGEKLFF.

This clonotype was seen more than once but under ten times. The rearrangement joins TRBV6-1 to TRBJ2-1; maybe TRBD1 (6 bases). V was clipped by 4 bases and J by 4 bases, with 11 bases between them. The CDR3 runs to 14 residues. Germline-derived CDR1 and CDR2 are MNHNS and SASEGT. CDR3 sequence: CASSGRGGYNEQFF. The CDR3 region has the DNA TGTGCCAGCAGTGGCAGGGGTGGATACAATGAGCAGTTCTTC.